This section outlines one TCR beta chain sequence together with its context. This record comes from a study of technical replicates of blood from a handful of donors. CDR3 length equals 12 residues. Trimming removed 2 bases at V and 5 bases at J, with 6 bases between. Germline CDR1 reads SGHTA; CDR2 reads FQGNSA. The table came from immunoSEQ multiplex PCR; TCRdb's copy has only in-frame clones and leaves some out. The sample includes approximately 75,000 clones, around 97% seen only once; the top ten take around 0.18%. The material sequenced was T cells isolated from PBMCs. This clonotype originated in a human donor in good health. The chain couples TRBV7-2 to TRBJ2-5; unclear D gene. The CDR3 loop is CASSLMRETQYF. In DNA form, the CDR3 reads TGTGCCAGCAGCTTAATGAGGGAGACCCAGTACTTC.